The present T cell receptor (beta chain) was sequenced within a study of T cells in localized non-small cell lung cancer. Sequenced by immunoSEQ multiplex PCR; TCRdb stores in-frame clones only, minus some. This sample has about 18,000 clones, with approximately 90% found just once. The CDR3 is 14 amino acids. The V segment lost 4 bases and the J segment 5 bases; nucleotides outside the gene matches: 6. Germline V gene lookup returns CDR1 SGHRS and CDR2 YFSETQ. This receptor was identified in a woman aged 35 to 75 with stage I lung adenocarcinoma. The V and J genes are TRBV5-1 and TRBJ2-7, with TRBD1 matching 10 bases. The sample consisted of peripheral blood, taken before any cancer treatment. CDR3 coding DNA: TGCGCCAGCAGCCCCGGGACAGGGGACAACGAGCAGTACTTC. The encoded protein is CASSPGTGDNEQYF. The whole variable domain, remainder taken from reference TRBV5-1 and TRBJ2-7, is KAGVTQTPRYLIKTRGQQVTLSCSPISGHRSVSWYQQTPGQGLQFLFEYFSETQRNKGNFPGRFSGRQFSNSRSEMNVSTLELGDSALYLCASSPGTGDNEQYFGPGTRLTVT.